Each of the 30 T cell receptor beta chains below was sequenced from the same sample in a study of T cells after yellow fever vaccination. TCRdb re-derived calls from the 5' RACE reads in MiXCR, one entry per CDR3 protein. The data show over 300,000 distinct CDR3 sequences, roughly 3.5% seen once. Sequencing was performed on PBMCs, taken on the day of the yellow fever booster vaccination. The receptor set was obtained from a man younger than 30 who received the YFV17D yellow fever vaccine.

A few counts support this clonotype. The chain links TRBV10-1 to TRBJ2-1, with 11 bases aligning to TRBD1. With 2 bases clipped from V and 8 bases from J, the junction kept 2 bases outside the gene matches. This CDR3 region has 14 residues. Germline CDR1 WNHNN, CDR2 SYGVQD (reference sequence). For the CDR3, the DNA is TGCGCCAGCAGTGAGGGACAGGGGGCCGATGAGCAGTTCTTC. Encoded protein: CASSEGQGADEQFF.

This sequence joins TRBV6-5 and TRBJ1-2, with D tentatively TRBD1 (6 bases). This CDR3 has 16 residues. Germline values: CDR1 MNHEY, CDR2 SVGAGI. The ends were cut back, 2 bases at V and 3 bases at J, with 16 bases in the middle. CDR3 protein: CASSYLSQGYYYGYTF. CDR3 coding DNA: TGTGCCAGCAGTTACCTCTCACAGGGCTATTACTATGGCTACACCTTC.

This clonotype was detected many times. The CDR3 DNA reads TGCGCCAGCAGCTTGGCGCCTGGTTCAGGCAATCAGCCCCAGCATTTT. Protein: CASSLAPGSGNQPQHF. This chain joins TRBV5-1 and TRBJ1-5; no clear D gene. The CDR3 length is 16 residues. The germline V gene has CDR1 SGHRS and CDR2 YFSETQ. V was pared by 0 bases and J by 2 bases, with 12 bases between.

This clonotype was found many times. This chain connects TRBV5-6 to TRBJ1-1; D unresolved. Per the germline V gene, CDR1 is SGHDT and CDR2 is YYEEEE. This CDR3 is built from 12 residues. Between the trimmed V and J ends, which lost 0 bases and 6 bases, there was a span of 6 bases. The CDR3 region has the DNA TGTGCCAGCAGCTTGGTTGCCGCTGAAGCTTTCTTT. Translating it yields CASSLVAAEAFF.

This clonotype was counted only a few times. The V and J genes are TRBV28 and TRBJ2-7; maybe TRBD1 (6 bases). Germline V gives CDR1 MDHEN, CDR2 SYDVKM. This CDR3 has 15 amino acids. V was clipped by 6 bases and J by 2 bases, with 17 bases between them. The chain's CDR3 is CASSLTGGYTYEQYV. The CDR3 DNA sequence: TGTGCCAGCAGCCTGACAGGCGGGTACACCTACGAGCAGTACGTC.

This clonotype was observed a few times. V is TRBV3-1 and J is TRBJ2-7; tentatively, D is TRBD2 (6 bases). CDR3 size: 12 residues. The V gene lost 1 base and the J gene lost 6 bases, with 7 bases spanning the gap. Germline values: CDR1 LGHDT, CDR2 YNNKEL (reference sequence). The CDR3 DNA follows: TGTGCCAGCAGCCAAGCAGCGGGCGAGCAGTACGTC. It codes for CASSQAAGEQYV.

There are a few counts of this clonotype. This chain links TRBV12-3 or TRBV12-4 with TRBJ1-1; 8 bases are a match to TRBD1. With V trimmed by 6 bases and J by 7 bases, 10 bases remained unmatched. The CDR3 runs 14 residues. The CDR3 region has the DNA TGTGCCAGCAGCTCCCGACAGGGGAGGGGTGAAGCTTTCTTT. It encodes CASSSRQGRGEAFF.

This clonotype occurred many times. The chain links TRBV6-2 or TRBV6-3 to TRBJ2-7, with D hard to call. Germline-derived CDR1 and CDR2 are MNHEY and SVGEGT. The CDR3 is 11 residues long. V shed 3 bases and J shed 5 bases, with 5 bases lying between them. CDR3 in DNA: TGTGCCAGCAGTTATGTTCACGAGCAGTACTTC. Protein: CASSYVHEQYF.

This clonotype occurred a few times. The chain uses TRBV6-1 and TRBJ1-6, with a possible D match to TRBD1 (5 bases). Per the germline V gene, CDR1 is MNHNS and CDR2 is SASEGT. This CDR3 region has 16 residues. Trimming removed 7 bases at V and 0 bases at J, with 13 bases between. CDR3 sequence: CASTSGLPSYNSPLHF. For the CDR3, the DNA is TGTGCCAGCACCTCGGGACTCCCCTCCTATAATTCACCCCTCCACTTT.

The chain combines TRBV20-1 with TRBJ2-1; the D is unclear. The CDR3 loop spans 15 amino acids. Germline-derived CDR1 and CDR2 are DFQATT and SNEGSKA (reference sequence). Trimming removed 0 bases from V and 2 bases from J, with 11 bases in between. As DNA, the CDR3 is TGCAGTGCTAGAGATCGTCGGCTAGCCTACAATGAGCAGTTCTTC. Its protein is CSARDRRLAYNEQFF.

In this sample, this clonotype turned up many times. The gene calls are TRBV6-6 and TRBJ2-1, with 8 bases matching TRBD2. After removal of 6 bases from V and 6 bases from J, the junction contained 13 bases not matched to a gene. Germline V lookup: CDR1 MNHNY, CDR2 SVGAGI (reference sequence). The CDR3 loop spans 16 amino acids. In DNA form, the CDR3 reads TGTGCCAGCAGAACGAACCTTGCGGGGGGACCCAATGAGCAGTTCTTC. Amino acids: CASRTNLAGGPNEQFF.

This clonotype has ten or more counts. J is TRBJ1-4 and V is TRBV5-1; possible D gene TRBD1, 5 bases. The CDR3 runs 13 residues. In germline, CDR1 is SGHRS, CDR2 YFSETQ. Trimming shortened V by 0 bases and J by 8 bases, and 8 bases separated the two germline ends. The chain's CDR3 is CASSLGGDEKLFF. CDR3 coding DNA: TGCGCCAGCAGCTTGGGGGGCGACGAAAAACTGTTTTTT.

Many counts were recorded for this clonotype. The chain employs TRBV13 and TRBJ2-3; 12 bases align to TRBD2. This CDR3 comprises 23 residues. V lost 5 bases to trimming and J lost 3 bases; unmatched junction nucleotides: 27. CDR1 and CDR2 (germline): PRHDT, FYEKMQ (reference sequence). The CDR3 spells CASSRRSPVSALFLAGGTDTQYF. CDR3 DNA: TGTGCCAGCAGCCGTCGGAGTCCGGTTTCGGCCCTTTTCCTAGCGGGGGGGACAGATACGCAGTATTTT.

This clonotype has just a few counts. V is TRBV11-1 and J is TRBJ2-5; tentatively, D is TRBD1 (6 bases). The CDR3 has 14 residues. In germline, CDR1 is SGHAT, CDR2 FQDESV (reference sequence). Trimming shortened V by 5 bases and J by 3 bases, and 13 bases separated the two germline ends. The CDR3 coding sequence is TGTGCCAGCAGCCCCCGGGACAAGAAAGAGACCCAGTACTTC. This translates into CASSPRDKKETQYF.

The sample holds many counts of this clonotype. The J gene is TRBJ2-3, the V gene TRBV20-1; possibly TRBD2 for D (5 bases). The CDR3 spans 13 residues. Germline CDR1 reads DFQATT; CDR2 reads SNEGSKA (reference sequence). Trimming took 6 bases from V and 5 from J, leaving 15 bases between them. CDR3: CSAPPGREDTQYF. In DNA form, the CDR3 reads TGCAGTGCCCCTCCAGGTCGGGAAGATACGCAGTATTTT.

Only a few counts were recorded for this clonotype. The chain carries TRBV27 and TRBJ1-5, with a tentative D call TRBD1 (5 bases). Trimming removed 6 bases at V and 6 bases at J, with 15 bases between. CDR1 MNHEY and CDR2 SMNVEV come from the germline V gene (reference sequence). This CDR3 has 14 amino acids. The CDR3 coding sequence is TGTGCCAGCAGACCCACAGGATTGTTTCAGCCCCAGCATTTT. Its protein product is CASRPTGLFQPQHF.

In its sample, this clonotype was seen a few times. The chain links TRBV29-1 to TRBJ2-3; 16 bases match TRBD2. Looked up from germline, CDR1 is SQVTM and CDR2 is ANQGSEA. The CDR3 length is 17 residues. V gave up 3 bases and J gave up 4 bases; unmatched junction bases: 7. CDR3 nucleotides: TGCAGCGTTGACGGGACTAGCGGGGGGGGTGCAGCAGATACGCAGTATTTT. Encoded protein: CSVDGTSGGGAADTQYF.

This clonotype was detected ten times or more. This sequence joins TRBV5-1 and TRBJ2-1, with TRBD2 matching over 8 bases. The CDR3 is made up of 14 amino acids. Germline V gene sequence: CDR1 SGHRS, CDR2 YFSETQ. J was trimmed by 9 bases and V by 2 bases; bases with no gene match: 7. In DNA, the CDR3 is TGCGCCAGCAGCTTTAGCGGGGTCGACGGTGAGCAGTTCTTC. As protein: CASSFSGVDGEQFF.

This clonotype was seen many times. The chain is built from TRBV12-3 or TRBV12-4 and TRBJ1-5, with a weak D call TRBD1 (6 bases). The CDR3 spans 13 residues. The germline V and J ends were trimmed by 6 bases and 4 bases, with 10 bases remaining between them. In nucleotides, the CDR3 is TGTGCCAGCAGCACAACAGGGAATCAGCCCCAGCATTTT. It codes for CASSTTGNQPQHF.

This clonotype has just a few counts. This rearrangement joins TRBV12-3 or TRBV12-4 to TRBJ2-1; 7 bases fit TRBD1. This CDR3 spans 15 amino acids. V lost 5 bases, J lost 3 bases, and 7 bases stayed unmatched. CDR3 bases: TGTGCCAGCAGTGGAGACGGGGACAGCTACAATGAGCAGTTCTTC. Translation: CASSGDGDSYNEQFF.

The rearrangement uses TRBV6-9 and TRBJ2-3, with D perhaps TRBD2 (6 bases). The CDR3 consists of 17 residues. Between the trimmed V and J ends, which lost 0 bases and 3 bases, there was a span of 16 bases. Germline assignment: CDR1 MNHGY and CDR2 SVAAGI. CDR3 sequence: CASSYSSGVRVTDTQYF. In nucleotides, the CDR3 is TGTGCCAGCAGTTATTCGTCGGGGGTGCGGGTGACAGATACGCAGTATTTT.

This clonotype was found many times. The genes are TRBV7-8 and TRBJ2-4; D remains unclear. Looked up from germline, CDR1 is SGHVS and CDR2 is FQNEAQ. The CDR3 is 15 residues long. V gave up 1 base and J gave up 2 bases, with 9 bases separating them. CDR3 amino acids: CASSLDEVSKNIQYF. The CDR3 DNA reads as TGTGCCAGCAGCTTAGATGAAGTCTCCAAAAACATTCAGTACTTC. Together with reference TRBV7-8 and TRBJ2-4, the CDR3 gives the full variable domain: GAGVSQSPRYKVAKRGQDVALRCDPISGHVSLFWYQQALGQGPEFLTYFQNEAQLDKSGLPSDRFFAERPEGSVSTLKIQRTQQEDSAVYLCASSLDEVSKNIQYFGAGTRLSVL.

This clonotype came up many times. J is TRBJ1-2 and V is TRBV5-5; no definite D call. The CDR3 loop spans 15 amino acids. Per germline, CDR1 SGHKS and CDR2 YYEKEE (reference sequence). Trimming removed 0 bases from V and 0 bases from J, with 9 bases in between. CDR3 sequence: CASSLGIGTNYGYTF. The CDR3, as DNA: TGTGCCAGCAGCTTGGGTATCGGCACTAACTATGGCTACACCTTC. The complete variable domain, with remaining parts taken from reference TRBV5-5 and TRBJ1-2, reads DAGVTQSPTHLIKTRGQQVTLRCSPISGHKSVSWYQQVLGQGPQFIFQYYEKEERGRGNFPDRFSARQFPNYSSELNVNALLLGDSALYLCASSLGIGTNYGYTFGSGTRLTVV.

This clonotype was picked up many times. The gene calls are TRBV5-1 and TRBJ1-3; D ambiguous. The CDR3 loop spans 13 amino acids. CDR1 and CDR2 (germline): SGHRS, YFSETQ. The V end lost 0 bases, the J end lost 4 bases, and 5 bases lay between the germline ends. DNA for the CDR3: TGCGCCAGCAGCTTGGAGGTGGGAAACACCATATATTTT. Translating gives CASSLEVGNTIYF.

Many counts were recorded for this clonotype. The chain carries TRBV12-3 or TRBV12-4 and TRBJ2-7; possible D gene TRBD2, 7 bases. The germline V and J ends were trimmed by 4 bases and 0 bases, with 16 bases remaining between them. This CDR3 spans 16 amino acids. The CDR3: CASSSYGGLPSYEQYF. The CDR3 nucleotides are TGTGCCAGCAGTTCATACGGGGGGCTTCCCTCCTACGAGCAGTACTTC.

This clonotype was seen repeatedly, ten times or more. The chain employs TRBV5-6 and TRBJ2-4, with D perhaps matching TRBD2 (5 bases). The germline CDR1 and CDR2 sequences are SGHDT and YYEEEE. The CDR3 runs to 14 residues. The V end lost 2 bases, the J end lost 6 bases, and 12 bases lay between the germline ends. In DNA form, the CDR3 reads TGTGCCAGCAGCTTTGGTCCAGAGGGAAACATTCAGTACTTC. Protein sequence: CASSFGPEGNIQYF.

V is TRBV7-2 and J is TRBJ1-3, with D tentatively TRBD1 (5 bases). The germline V gene encodes CDR1 SGHTA and CDR2 FQGNSA. The CDR3 spans 16 residues. The germline V and J ends were trimmed by 0 bases and 0 bases, with 9 bases remaining between them. CDR3 coding DNA: TGTGCCAGCAGCTTAGCGAGCGGGGGCTCTGGAAACACCATATATTTT. Protein: CASSLASGGSGNTIYF.

This clonotype came up many times. V usage is TRBV27 and J usage is TRBJ2-7, with 10 bases identical to TRBD1. This CDR3 has 16 residues. The ends lost 5 bases at V and 6 bases at J; junction bases unmatched: 13. Germline-derived CDR1 and CDR2 are MNHEY and SMNVEV (reference sequence). The CDR3 nucleotides are TGTGCCAGCAGTGCCCTTTCCGGGACAGGGGTTGGCGAGCAGTACTTC. It specifies CASSALSGTGVGEQYF.

Only a few counts were recorded for this clonotype. The genes are TRBV14 and TRBJ2-1; no definite D call. The V and J ends lost 3 bases and 0 bases respectively, with 12 bases between them. CDR1 SGHDN and CDR2 FVKESK come from the germline V gene. The CDR3 totals 16 residues. CDR3 nucleotide sequence: TGTGCCAGCAGCCAGGGCAGGATGAGCTCCTACAATGAGCAGTTCTTC. Translating it yields CASSQGRMSSYNEQFF.

This clonotype was observed a handful of times. The chain employs TRBV4-3 and TRBJ1-5; the match to TRBD1 covers 11 bases. Germline V gives CDR1 LGHNA, CDR2 YSLEER. With 6 bases clipped from V and 4 bases from J, the junction kept 5 bases outside the gene matches. CDR3 length: 15 residues. Here the CDR3 reads CASSQDRGQNQPQHF. The CDR3 bases are TGCGCCAGCAGTCAGGACAGGGGGCAAAATCAGCCCCAGCATTTT.